Described below is a single T cell receptor beta chain sequence and its context. Its antigen is currently not known. Base-call qualities are not available, and no considerably larger clone is one nucleotide away. This entry belongs to a study of glioma-infiltrating T cells after dendritic cell vaccination (dated by TCRdb to the mid-2010s). Regarding the complete study: The cohort comprised approximately 15 glioblastoma patients from Phase I and II dendritic cell vaccination trials, 9 newly diagnosed and 6 with recurrent disease. Between 2003 and 2012, the patients were given dendritic cell vaccination pulsed with autologous tumor lysate. To make the vaccine, monocyte-derived dendritic cells were cultured for 7 to 8 days with IL-4 and GM-CSF and then pulsed overnight with autologous tumor lysate. Patients received three intradermal dendritic cell vaccine injections at biweekly intervals in the arm below the axilla. Deep sequencing of TCR beta CDR3 regions was used to quantify tumor-infiltrating lymphocyte content and compare tumor and blood repertoires in dendritic cell-vaccinated glioblastoma patients. Survival after dendritic cell vaccination was correlated with TCR sequencing metrics, such as TIL content and the overlap between tumor and blood repertoires. Results and caveats for the whole study, not just this receptor: Higher estimated pretreatment TIL content predicted longer time to progression and overall survival after dendritic cell vaccination. The three-group TCR overlap response model was described as speculative and requiring prospective validation. No direct relationship between TCR clonality and survival was found, suggesting a diverse polyclonal response may matter. The cohort was small and heterogeneous, with few patients having full blood and tumor sets and even fewer initial-recurrent tumor pairs.

The sample's time point label is to be understood as: after dendritic cell vaccination, including at tumor progression/relapse. Patients were selected on the basis of adequate residual fresh-frozen tumor tissue and more than two years of available survival data. Although molecular status otherwise differed among the glioblastoma patients, no patient had an isocitrate dehydrogenase mutation. PBMC were collected before vaccination, two weeks after the third vaccination, and at tumor progression when it occurred. The Qiagen DNeasy Blood extraction Kit was used for extraction of genomic DNA. The immunoSEQ assay amplified TCRB CDR3 regions from around 2.1 micrograms of genomic DNA, or from all available DNA when less than that amount was available. The multiplex PCR relied on 60 forward primers for TCR V beta segments and 13 reverse primers for J beta segments. Synthetic control templates were spiked into each sample at limiting dilution to estimate reads per starting template. Sequencing produced 87 bp reads on the Illumina HiSeq System. Regarding the original processing steps: PCR and sequencing errors were removed by merging closely related sequences with a nearest neighbor algorithm. TCR overlap was measured as the percentage of unique tumor TCR beta sequences also present in the same patient's peripheral blood. What TCRdb holds here is the immuneACCESS table cut down to in-frame rearrangements. Part of the clones is not present; checked against another copy, under half of the missing clones reflect an unresolved V gene, and the others are unexplained. V and J calls plus clone size are reproduced from that table; the DNA served to infer D and trimming. The sample yields over 55,000 clones; roughly 80% were counted once. 15% to 19% of the sample is held by the ten biggest clonotypes.

The source was blood, collected after dendritic cell vaccination. The source of this sequence is a human donor with glioblastoma.

The sequenced DNA is TGCGCCAGCAGCACAGCTATAATTAGCTCCTACAATGAGCAGTTCTTC. It translates as CASSTAIISSYNEQFF. The sequence is built from TRBV5-1 and TRBJ2-1, with no confident D gene call. The CDR3, from cysteine to phenylalanine, totals 16 residues. The only DNA kept is the CDR3, 48 bases in frame from the first base. Looking up the germline V gene yields CDR1 SGHRS and CDR2 YFSETQ. The V and J ends are trimmed by 4 bases and 0 bases, leaving 14 bases between them.